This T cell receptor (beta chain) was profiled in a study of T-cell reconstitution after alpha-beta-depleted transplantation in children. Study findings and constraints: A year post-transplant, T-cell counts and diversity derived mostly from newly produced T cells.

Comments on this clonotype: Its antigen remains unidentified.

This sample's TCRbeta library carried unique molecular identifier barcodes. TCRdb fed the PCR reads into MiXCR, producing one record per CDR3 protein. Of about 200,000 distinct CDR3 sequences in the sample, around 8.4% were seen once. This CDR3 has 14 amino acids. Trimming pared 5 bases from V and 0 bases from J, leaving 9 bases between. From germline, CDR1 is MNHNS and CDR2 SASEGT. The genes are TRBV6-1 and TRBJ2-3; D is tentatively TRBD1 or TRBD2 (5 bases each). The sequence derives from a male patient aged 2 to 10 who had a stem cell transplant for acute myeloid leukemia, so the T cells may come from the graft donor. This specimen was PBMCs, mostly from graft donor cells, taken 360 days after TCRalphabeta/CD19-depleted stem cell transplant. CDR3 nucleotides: TGTGCCAGCAGTCGGGACCATAGCACAGATACGCAGTATTTT. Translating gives CASSRDHSTDTQYF.